This T cell receptor (beta chain) was recorded in a study of lymphopenia after photon versus proton radiotherapy. Using immunoSEQ multiplex PCR, the repertoire was profiled, and TCRdb retains in-frame clones only, with some absent. The sample lists about 24,000 clones, around four fifths occurring once. The TCR originated in a woman aged 65 to 85 with pancreatic cancer. Sequencing used peripheral blood, obtained from a patient treated with proton-based radiotherapy.

The CDR3 bases are TGCGCCAGCAGGTGGGGTAGCGGGAGTAGTAACGAGCAGTACTTC. Translation gives CASRWGSGSSNEQYF. V is TRBV5-1 and J is TRBJ2-7; 9 nucleotides align to TRBD2. Germline CDR1 and CDR2: SGHRS and YFSETQ. The CDR3 sequence is 15 residues long. V shed 5 bases and J 5 bases; nucleotides not matched to a gene: 11. Full variable domain (remainder filled in from reference TRBV5-1 and TRBJ2-7): KAGVTQTPRYLIKTRGQQVTLSCSPISGHRSVSWYQQTPGQGLQFLFEYFSETQRNKGNFPGRFSGRQFSNSRSEMNVSTLELGDSALYLCASRWGSGSSNEQYFGPGTRLTVT.